This entry lists 7 T cell receptor beta chains sequenced from one sample in a study of OX40 agonist ivuxolimab in advanced cancers. Receptors were amplified or captured by the immunoSEQ multiplex PCR assay. TCRdb took this table from immuneACCESS and kept in-frame rearrangements with V and J called. Such tables lack part of the clones; where checked against another copy, unresolved V genes explain under half of the gap, and the rest is unexplained. Recorded for this sample are fewer than 50,000 clones; about nine tenths of them occurred a single time. Nearly 9.5% of the sample is held by the ten biggest clonotypes. The input for sequencing was CD4+ or CD8+ T cells sorted from blood, taken in a trial of the OX40 agonist ivuxolimab. These receptors all stem from an adult with an advanced solid tumor such as melanoma, head and neck, liver or kidney cancer.

The genes are TRBV25-1 and TRBJ2-1; TRBD2 matches 9 bases. The CDR3 length is 15 residues. CDR1 is MGHDK and CDR2 is SYGVNS in the germline V gene. J gave up 14 bases and V 3 bases, and 14 bases lay outside the gene matches. DNA for the CDR3: TGTGCCAGCAGTGATGCTAGCGGGACCGACCCTGGGGAGTTCTTC. Translation: CASSDASGTDPGEFF. The complete variable domain, with remaining parts taken from reference TRBV25-1 and TRBJ2-1, reads EADIYQTPRYLVIGTGKKITLECSQTMGHDKMYWYQQDPGMELHLIHYSYGVNSTEKGDLSSESTVSRIRTEHFPLTLESARPSHTSQYLCASSDASGTDPGEFFGPGTRLTVL.

The genes are TRBV29-1 and TRBJ1-2, with 10 bases fitting TRBD1. Looked up from germline, CDR1 is SQVTM and CDR2 is ANQGSEA. The CDR3 runs to 14 residues. J gave up 6 bases and V 7 bases, and 11 bases lay outside the gene matches. The CDR3: CSARTAGTGDGYTF. The CDR3 DNA sequence: TGCAGCGCCCGAACAGCCGGGACAGGGGATGGCTACACCTTC.

This chain links TRBV7-2 with TRBJ2-7, with D possibly being TRBD1 (6 bases). In germline, CDR1 is SGHTA, CDR2 FQGNSA. The CDR3 spans 14 residues. Trimming took off 5 bases at V and 2 bases at J, with 13 bases between the two ends. In nucleotides, the CDR3 is TGTGCCAGCAGCCGATTCCGGGACACCTACGAGCAGTACTTC. Its protein is CASSRFRDTYEQYF.

V gene TRBV10-2 combines with J gene TRBJ2-7; maybe TRBD2 (6 bases). The CDR3 spans 13 residues. Germline CDR1 and CDR2: WSHSY and SAAADI. The V gene lost 10 bases and the J gene lost 3 bases, with 16 bases spanning the gap. The CDR3 protein is CATWETGDYEQYF. The CDR3 bases are TGCGCCACCTGGGAAACGGGAGACTACGAGCAGTACTTC.

The chain joins TRBV10-2 to TRBJ2-1; a possible D gene is TRBD1 (5 bases). The germline V gene has CDR1 WSHSY and CDR2 SAAADI. The CDR3 has 13 residues. The V and J ends lost 6 bases and 5 bases respectively, with 11 bases between them. CDR3 DNA sequence: TGCGCCAGCAGCCAGACAGCCAACAATGAGCAGTTCTTC. This translates into CASSQTANNEQFF.

The rearrangement joins TRBV30 to TRBJ1-1; D remains ambiguous. From germline, CDR1 is GTSNPN and CDR2 SVGIG (reference sequence). V was cut by 5 bases and J by 1 base, with 2 bases left in between. The CDR3 covers 10 residues. Here the CDR3 DNA reads TGTGCCTGGGCGAACACTGAAGCTTTCTTT. Translated, it gives CAWANTEAFF.

The CDR3 sequence: CASSLKREVEDTQYF. For the CDR3, the DNA is TGTGCCAGCAGCTTGAAGCGGGAGGTCGAAGATACGCAGTATTTT. The chain combines TRBV5-4 with TRBJ2-3, with 9 bases that match TRBD2. The germline gives CDR1 SGHNT, CDR2 YYREEE (reference sequence). V was clipped by 1 base and J by 5 bases; unmatched bases: 5. The CDR3 contains 15 residues.